This T cell receptor beta chain was identified in a study of blood T cell repertoires in COVID-19. Germline CDR1 and CDR2: MNHEY and SVGAGI. The CDR3 extends over 14 amino acids. The trim removed 6 bases at V and 7 bases at J, leaving 8 bases unmatched. Authors' data handling: Estimation of nucleated cell counts relied on the amplification of reference gene primers. Repertoires were generated with immunoSEQ multiplex PCR, while TCRdb's copy carries only in-frame clones and drops some. That table furnishes V, J and clone size, whereas the DNA furnished D and trimming. The sample has about 250,000 clones, about 70% seen once. This clone has more than one count but fewer than ten.

The V and J genes are TRBV6-5 and TRBJ1-4; 7 bases agree with TRBD1. Sequenced material: peripheral blood. This receptor was obtained from an elderly woman with acute or convalescent COVID-19. The CDR3 loop is CASRSGQATEKLFF. The CDR3 DNA reads as TGTGCCAGCAGGAGCGGACAGGCTACTGAAAAACTGTTTTTT.